These 30 T cell receptor beta chains originate from one sample sequenced in a study of human T cells and chemical hapten exposure. TCRdb re-called the RACE reads with MiXCR, one entry per CDR3 protein. The table has about 140,000 distinct CDR3 sequences, roughly 10% seen once. Specified time point: patch test 2, 6 weeks after DPC sensitization. Treatment here: therapeutic diphenylcyclopropenone sensitization with weekly scalp DPC. The specimen comprised whole blood, sampled in connection with sensitization to the hapten diphenylcyclopropenone (DPC). All receptors derive from a woman between 45 and 65 years old with alopecia areata. Some clones in this sample may be carry-over from other donors' samples.

This clonotype was seen ten or more times. The chain has TRBV12-3 or TRBV12-4 and TRBJ1-1, with a possible D match to TRBD1 (5 bases). The V and J ends lost 5 bases and 4 bases respectively, with 11 bases between them. There are 13 residues in the CDR3. CDR3 in DNA: TGTGCCAGCAGTGCCCAGGGAGCCACTGAAGCTTTCTTT. Encoded protein: CASSAQGATEAFF.

This clonotype occurred many times. The rearrangement joins TRBV4-3 to TRBJ2-3, with a tentative D call TRBD2 (7 bases). Germline assignment: CDR1 LGHNA and CDR2 YSLEER. The CDR3 has 15 residues. With 3 bases removed from V and 5 bases from J, the gap between germline ends came to 15 bases. The CDR3 coding sequence is TGCGCCAGCAGCCACTCCGGGGGGCGGGAAGATACGCAGTATTTT. This translates into CASSHSGGREDTQYF.

This chain joins TRBV19 and TRBJ2-5; 8 bases match TRBD2. CDR3 length equals 13 residues. Germline V lookup: CDR1 LNHDA, CDR2 SQIVND (reference sequence). V lost 5 bases and J lost 5; bases outside the gene matches: 4. The CDR3 sequence: CASSLAGPETQYF. In DNA form, the CDR3 reads TGTGCCAGTAGTCTAGCGGGTCCGGAGACCCAGTACTTC.

This clonotype was detected many times. The genes are TRBV5-1 and TRBJ1-2; 10 nucleotides match TRBD1. CDR3 size: 13 residues. Germline CDR1 SGHRS, CDR2 YFSETQ. V shed 5 bases, J shed 6 bases, and the junction held 4 bases outside the gene matches. CDR3 nucleotide sequence: TGCGCCAGCAGACTAGACAGGGGGCATGGCTACACCTTC. Translation gives CASRLDRGHGYTF.

This clonotype has only a few counts. The chain combines TRBV25-1 with TRBJ2-5, with 11 bases aligning to TRBD2. V shed 6 bases and J 6 bases; nucleotides not matched to a gene: 6. Germline lookup yields CDR1 MGHDK and CDR2 SYGVNS. The CDR3 contains 14 residues. The CDR3, as DNA: TGTGCCAGCAGCTTGACTAGCGGGAAGAAGACCCAGTACTTC. It translates to CASSLTSGKKTQYF. Looking up the rest from reference TRBV25-1 and TRBJ2-5 gives the full variable domain: EADIYQTPRYLVIGTGKKITLECSQTMGHDKMYWYQQDPGMELHLIHYSYGVNSTEKGDLSSESTVSRIRTEHFPLTLESARPSHTSQYLCASSLTSGKKTQYFGPGTRLLVL.

This clonotype has just a few counts. The V gene is TRBV19, the J gene TRBJ1-5, with a tentative D call TRBD1 (6 bases). This CDR3 spans 15 amino acids. Germline V gives CDR1 LNHDA, CDR2 SQIVND (reference sequence). Trimming stripped 4 bases from V and 1 base from J, with 11 bases between. CDR3 residues: CASSTGGHSNQPQHF. The CDR3 nucleotides are TGTGCCAGTAGTACGGGGGGCCACAGCAATCAGCCCCAGCATTTT.

This clonotype showed up many times. This sequence joins TRBV4-1 and TRBJ1-5; maybe TRBD1 (5 bases). The CDR3 contains 16 residues. Per germline, CDR1 MGHRA and CDR2 YSYEKL. The ends were cut back, 1 base at V and 9 bases at J, with 19 bases in the middle. Here the CDR3 reads CASSQARVRGLRPQHF. DNA for the CDR3: TGCGCCAGCAGCCAAGCTCGGGTAAGGGGTTTAAGGCCCCAGCATTTT.

This clonotype occurred many times. The chain is built from TRBV3-1 and TRBJ2-6; 9 bases align to TRBD1. This CDR3 contains 20 residues. Germline CDR1 is LGHDT and CDR2 is YNNKEL (reference sequence). V lost 5 bases, J lost 0 bases, and 14 bases stayed unmatched. The CDR3 reads CASSSHGFGTGSSGANVLTF. The DNA for the CDR3 is TGTGCCAGCAGCTCTCACGGGTTCGGGACAGGGAGCTCTGGGGCCAACGTCCTGACTTTC.

This clonotype came up many times. This chain joins TRBV20-1 and TRBJ2-7; 7 bases align to TRBD2. CDR3 size: 14 residues. Germline V lookup: CDR1 DFQATT, CDR2 SNEGSKA (reference sequence). The ends lost 6 bases at V and 0 bases at J; junction bases unmatched: 8. DNA of the CDR3: TGCAGTGCCGCCTTAGCGGGCTTCTCCTACGAGCAGTACTTC. Its translation: CSAALAGFSYEQYF.

This chain links TRBV7-2 with TRBJ1-5, with 7 nucleotides matching TRBD1. J was trimmed by 3 bases and V by 6 bases; bases with no gene match: 8. The CDR3 runs 15 residues. Germline lookup yields CDR1 SGHTA and CDR2 FQGNSA. CDR3 sequence reads: CASRSDRAPNQPQHF. CDR3 nucleotide sequence: TGTGCCAGCAGGAGCGACAGGGCCCCCAATCAGCCCCAGCATTTT.

This clonotype was observed a few times. The rearrangement joins TRBV5-8 to TRBJ1-2; no reliable D call. In germline, CDR1 is SGHTS, CDR2 YDEGEE. The length of the CDR3 is 14 residues. V was shortened by 0 bases and J by 6 bases, with 12 bases between the two germline ends. Written as DNA, the CDR3 is TGTGCCAGCAGCTTGGCCATAGCTCGAGATGGCTACACCTTC. Protein sequence: CASSLAIARDGYTF.

This sequence joins TRBV5-6 and TRBJ2-5; D uncertain. The V end was cut by 1 base, the J end by 5 bases, with 9 bases between. This CDR3 comprises 13 residues. Germline V gene data show CDR1 as SGHDT and CDR2 as YYEEEE. CDR3 loop: CASSLPSTETQYF. The CDR3, as DNA: TGTGCCAGCAGCTTGCCAAGTACGGAGACCCAGTACTTC.

Only one count was recorded for this clonotype. The chain joins TRBV29-1 to TRBJ2-2, with TRBD1 matching over 9 bases. Germline trimming cut 7 bases from V and 2 bases from J; bases unmatched to any gene: 11. CDR1 and CDR2 from the germline V gene are SQVTM and ANQGSEA. CDR3 length equals 16 residues. This CDR3 is CSALRQGVKNTGELFF. CDR3 nucleotide sequence: TGCAGCGCCCTCCGACAGGGGGTGAAAAACACCGGGGAGCTGTTTTTT.

The table lists this clonotype with a few counts. This chain uses TRBV7-2 with TRBJ2-7; D tentatively fits TRBD1 or TRBD2 (5 bases each). Trimming pared 5 bases from V and 4 bases from J, leaving 15 bases between. The CDR3 has 14 residues. Germline V CDR1 and CDR2: SGHTA, FQGNSA. The CDR3 DNA sequence: TGTGCCAGCAGCCCCCCCCCTGGGGGTTACGAGCAGTACTTC. It specifies CASSPPPGGYEQYF.

This chain joins TRBV3-1 and TRBJ2-2; D is unresolved. V gave up 4 bases and J gave up 5 bases, with 14 bases separating them. CDR1 is LGHDT, CDR2 YNNKEL, per germline (reference sequence). The CDR3 has 15 amino acids. The CDR3 DNA is TGTGCCAGCAGCCCCGGGCAGGCTAGTACCGGGGAGCTGTTTTTT. It is translated as CASSPGQASTGELFF.

This clonotype has a count of ten or more. The chain recombines TRBV7-2 with TRBJ2-5; 8 bases map to TRBD1. This CDR3 contains 16 residues. Germline V gene data show CDR1 as SGHTA and CDR2 as FQGNSA. V dropped 0 bases and J dropped 4; count of bases not matched to a gene: 7. This CDR3 reads CASSLAAGGGGETQYF. CDR3 nucleotides: TGTGCCAGCAGCTTAGCGGCAGGGGGCGGAGGAGAGACCCAGTACTTC.

This clonotype was seen a few times. The rearrangement joins TRBV16 to TRBJ2-7; 8 nucleotides align to TRBD1. In germline, CDR1 is KGHSY, CDR2 FQNENV. The CDR3 has 12 amino acids. Trimming at V came to 4 bases and at J to 6 bases, leaving 2 bases not matched to a gene. CDR3 protein: CASSPDRAEQYF. The CDR3 nucleotides read TGTGCCAGCAGCCCGGACAGGGCCGAGCAGTACTTC.

In this sample, this clonotype turned up many times. The rearrangement uses TRBV27 and TRBJ2-3, with 12 bases aligning to TRBD2. With 5 bases clipped from V and 3 bases from J, the junction kept 6 bases outside the gene matches. In germline, CDR1 is MNHEY, CDR2 SMNVEV (reference sequence). The CDR3 extends over 16 amino acids. The CDR3 region is CASSLRTSGNTDTQYF. In nucleotides, the CDR3 is TGTGCCAGCAGTCTTCGGACTAGCGGGAATACAGATACGCAGTATTTT.

The chain links TRBV5-1 to TRBJ2-7; the D is unclear. The V gene lost 6 bases and the J gene lost 3 bases, with 10 bases spanning the gap. The V gene's germline CDR1 is SGHRS and CDR2 YFSETQ. CDR3 length equals 12 residues. CDR3 DNA sequence: TGCGCCAGCAAGGAAGAGTACTACGAGCAGTACTTC. It encodes CASKEEYYEQYF.

The sample holds many counts of this clonotype. The junction and the germline gene differ at one end; a read error may be behind it. This sequence joins TRBV7-2 and TRBJ2-5, with D perhaps TRBD1 or TRBD2 (5 bases each). Germline V lookup: CDR1 SGHTA, CDR2 FQGNSA. CDR3 size: 14 residues. The CDR3 nucleotides are TGTGCCAGCAGCTCCACGGGACCACTCCGCCCACTTTCCTTC. Translating it yields CASSSTGPLRPLSF.

The rearrangement joins TRBV18 to TRBJ2-2; maybe TRBD1 (6 bases). Germline assignment: CDR1 KGHSH and CDR2 LQKENI. The V end lost 2 bases, the J end lost 4 bases, and 14 bases lay between the germline ends. The CDR3 consists of 16 residues. CDR3 residues: CASSPSQGSTTGELFF. For the CDR3, the DNA is TGTGCCAGCTCACCATCTCAGGGGTCGACCACCGGGGAGCTGTTTTTT.

This clonotype has a count of ten or more. This chain links TRBV29-1 with TRBJ2-7, with 11 bases matching TRBD1. The V gene's germline CDR1 is SQVTM and CDR2 ANQGSEA. The CDR3 consists of 13 residues. V was clipped by 7 bases and J by 3 bases; unmatched bases: 5. Here the CDR3 reads CSAGTGGGYEQYF. CDR3 nucleotides: TGCAGCGCGGGGACAGGGGGAGGCTACGAGCAGTACTTC.

This clonotype turned up a few times. The chain employs TRBV28 and TRBJ1-4; no clear D gene. The CDR3 contains 14 residues. V was clipped by 2 bases and J by 7 bases, with 11 bases between them. The germline gives CDR1 MDHEN, CDR2 SYDVKM. CDR3 DNA sequence: TGTGCCAGCAGTTTAAGGAGGAACGGTGAAAAACTGTTTTTT. Translating gives CASSLRRNGEKLFF.

This clonotype appeared a few times. V and J are TRBV27 and TRBJ1-1; D is unresolved. V dropped 3 bases and J dropped 5 bases, with 19 bases sitting between them. Germline V gene data show CDR1 as MNHEY and CDR2 as SMNVEV (reference sequence). There are 16 residues in the CDR3. This chain's CDR3 is CASSFRVGVKGTEAFF. The DNA of the CDR3 is TGTGCCAGCAGTTTCCGGGTCGGGGTGAAAGGGACTGAAGCTTTCTTT.

The CDR3 spells CASSLERSNTEAFF. Here the CDR3 DNA reads TGTGCCAGCAGCTTAGAACGGAGCAACACTGAAGCTTTCTTT. J is TRBJ1-1 and V is TRBV7-9; D is ambiguous. The germline V gene has CDR1 SEHNR and CDR2 FQNEAQ (reference sequence). The V and J ends lost 1 base and 2 bases respectively, with 8 bases between them. This CDR3 comprises 14 residues.

The chain joins TRBV5-6 to TRBJ1-5; possible D gene TRBD1, 5 bases. V lost 1 base to trimming and J lost 7 bases, with 9 bases between them. The CDR3 loop spans 13 amino acids. Per germline, CDR1 SGHDT and CDR2 YYEEEE. The CDR3 region has the DNA TGTGCCAGCAGCTTGCTTAGGGGCCAGCCCCAGCATTTT. This gives the protein CASSLLRGQPQHF.

This clonotype was counted at least ten times. The CDR3 DNA follows: TGTGCCAGCAGCATCGCAAACTCTGGGGCCAACGTCCTGACTTTC. Residues: CASSIANSGANVLTF. The gene calls are TRBV12-3 or TRBV12-4 and TRBJ2-6; D unclear. The V end was cut by 6 bases, the J end by 0 bases, with 9 bases between. The CDR3 is made up of 15 amino acids.

This clonotype was observed at least ten times. This chain links TRBV30 with TRBJ2-1; a possible D gene is TRBD2 (5 bases). Germline values: CDR1 GTSNPN, CDR2 SVGIG (reference sequence). CDR3 length: 15 residues. V was cut by 1 base and J by 3 bases, with 13 bases left in between. The CDR3 DNA follows: TGTGCCTGGAGTGCCCCCGGACGGGACTACAATGAGCAGTTCTTC. Its protein product is CAWSAPGRDYNEQFF.

In this sample, this clonotype turned up many times. The rearrangement uses TRBV7-2 and TRBJ2-7, with 9 bases lining up with TRBD1. The junction had 8 bases not matched to a gene; V was cut back by 2 bases and J by 3 bases. The CDR3 spans 16 residues. Germline CDR1 SGHTA, CDR2 FQGNSA. The CDR3 loop reads CASSLSVTGGYYEQYF. The CDR3 bases are TGTGCCAGCAGCTTATCGGTGACAGGGGGATACTACGAGCAGTACTTC.

This clonotype was seen ten or more times. The gene calls are TRBV9 and TRBJ2-1, with 8 positions matching TRBD2. Germline V lookup: CDR1 SGDLS, CDR2 YYNGEE. J was trimmed by 0 bases and V by 0 bases; bases with no gene match: 8. The CDR3 is 18 amino acids. In DNA form, the CDR3 reads TGTGCCAGCAGCGTAGGGTCAGGAAGCGGGAGCTCCTACAATGAGCAGTTCTTC. It specifies CASSVGSGSGSSYNEQFF.